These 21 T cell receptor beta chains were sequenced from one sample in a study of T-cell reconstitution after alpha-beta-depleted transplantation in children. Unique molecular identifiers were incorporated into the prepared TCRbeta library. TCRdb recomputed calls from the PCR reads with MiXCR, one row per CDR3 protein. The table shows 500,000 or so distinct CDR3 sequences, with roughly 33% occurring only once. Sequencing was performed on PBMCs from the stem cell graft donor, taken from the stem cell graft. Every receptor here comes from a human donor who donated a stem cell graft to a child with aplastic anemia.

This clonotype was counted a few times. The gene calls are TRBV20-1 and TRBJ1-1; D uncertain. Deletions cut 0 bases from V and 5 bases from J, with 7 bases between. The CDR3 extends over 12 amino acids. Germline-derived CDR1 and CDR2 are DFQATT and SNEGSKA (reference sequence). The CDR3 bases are TGCAGTGCTAGAGACCGGAGGACTGAAGCTTTCTTT. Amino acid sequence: CSARDRRTEAFF.

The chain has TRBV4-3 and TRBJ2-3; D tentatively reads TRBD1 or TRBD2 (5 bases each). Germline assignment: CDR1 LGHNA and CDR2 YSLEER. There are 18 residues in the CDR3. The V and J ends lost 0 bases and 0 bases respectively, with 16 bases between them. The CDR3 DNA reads TGCGCCAGCAGCCAAGAAATGATTGGGACGGGGAGCACAGATACGCAGTATTTT. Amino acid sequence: CASSQEMIGTGSTDTQYF.

CDR3 protein: CASSPDVGHKNIQYF. As DNA, the CDR3 is TGTGCCAGCAGCCCCGACGTAGGGCATAAAAACATTCAGTACTTC. The rearrangement joins TRBV7-9 to TRBJ2-4; D is ambiguous. Germline CDR1 SEHNR, CDR2 FQNEAQ (reference sequence). The CDR3 is 15 residues long. V shed 5 bases and J shed 4 bases, with 15 bases lying between them.

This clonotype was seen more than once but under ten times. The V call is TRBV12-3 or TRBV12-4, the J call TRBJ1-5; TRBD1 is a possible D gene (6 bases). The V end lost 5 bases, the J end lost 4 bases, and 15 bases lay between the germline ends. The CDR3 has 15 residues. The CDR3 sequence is CASSRDGGGNQPQHF. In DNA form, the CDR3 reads TGTGCCAGCAGTCGGGACGGGGGCGGGAATCAGCCCCAGCATTTT.

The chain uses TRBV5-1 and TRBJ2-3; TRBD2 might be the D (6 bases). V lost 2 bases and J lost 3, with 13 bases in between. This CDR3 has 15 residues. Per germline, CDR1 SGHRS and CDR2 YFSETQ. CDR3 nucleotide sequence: TGCGCCAGCAGCTTACGGGGGAGTTGGACAGATACGCAGTATTTT. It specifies CASSLRGSWTDTQYF.

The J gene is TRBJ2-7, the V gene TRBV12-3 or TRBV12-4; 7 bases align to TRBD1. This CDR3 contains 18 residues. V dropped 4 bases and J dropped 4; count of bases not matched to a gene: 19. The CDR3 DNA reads TGTGCCAGCAGTTCTCTTATAGGCTTACGACAGGGAGCGTACGAGCAGTACTTC. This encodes CASSSLIGLRQGAYEQYF.

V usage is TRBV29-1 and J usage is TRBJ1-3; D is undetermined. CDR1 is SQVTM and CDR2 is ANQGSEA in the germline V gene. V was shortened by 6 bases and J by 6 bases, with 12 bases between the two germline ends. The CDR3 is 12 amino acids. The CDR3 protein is CSVGTPANTIYF. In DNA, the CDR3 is TGCAGCGTGGGAACTCCCGCAAACACCATATATTTT.

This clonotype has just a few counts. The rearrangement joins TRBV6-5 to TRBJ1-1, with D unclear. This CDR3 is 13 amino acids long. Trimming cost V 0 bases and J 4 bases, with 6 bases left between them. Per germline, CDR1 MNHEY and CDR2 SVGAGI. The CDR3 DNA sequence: TGTGCCAGCAGTTACTCTTTAGGCACTGAAGCTTTCTTT. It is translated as CASSYSLGTEAFF.

DNA of the CDR3: TGTGCCAGCAGTTCCAACCCGGGACAGGGGATGGAAAAACTGTTTTTT. Protein: CASSSNPGQGMEKLFF. The rearrangement links TRBV6-5 to TRBJ1-4; TRBD1 matches 10 bases. In germline, CDR1 is MNHEY, CDR2 SVGAGI. Germline trimming cut 4 bases from V and 8 bases from J; bases unmatched to any gene: 10. The CDR3 loop spans 16 amino acids.

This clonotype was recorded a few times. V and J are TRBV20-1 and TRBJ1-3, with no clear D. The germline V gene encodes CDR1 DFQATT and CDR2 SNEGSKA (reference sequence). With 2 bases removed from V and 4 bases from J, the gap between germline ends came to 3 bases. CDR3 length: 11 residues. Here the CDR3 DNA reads TGCAGTGCTAGAAAAGGAAACACCATATATTTT. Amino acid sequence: CSARKGNTIYF.

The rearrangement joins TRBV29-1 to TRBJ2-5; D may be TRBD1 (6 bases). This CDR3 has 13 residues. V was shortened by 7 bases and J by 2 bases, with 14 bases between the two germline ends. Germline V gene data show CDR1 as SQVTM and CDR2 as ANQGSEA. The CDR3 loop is CSAGEQGQETQYF. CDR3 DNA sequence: TGCAGCGCCGGGGAACAGGGACAAGAGACCCAGTACTTC.

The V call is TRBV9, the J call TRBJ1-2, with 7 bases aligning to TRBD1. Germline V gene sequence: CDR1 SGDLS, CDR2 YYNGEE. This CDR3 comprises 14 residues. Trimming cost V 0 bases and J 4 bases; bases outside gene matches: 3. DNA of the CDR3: TGTGCCAGCAGCGTAGCTCAGGGGGGCTATGGCTACACCTTC. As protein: CASSVAQGGYGYTF.

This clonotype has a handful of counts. CDR3 loop: CSVGQQDNENIQYF. The CDR3 region has the DNA TGCAGCGTTGGACAGCAGGACAATGAAAACATTCAGTACTTC. The V and J genes are TRBV29-1 and TRBJ2-4; tentatively, D is TRBD1 (5 bases). Germline V gene lookup returns CDR1 SQVTM and CDR2 ANQGSEA. This CDR3 has 14 amino acids. Between the trimmed V and J ends, which lost 4 bases and 5 bases, there was a span of 15 bases.

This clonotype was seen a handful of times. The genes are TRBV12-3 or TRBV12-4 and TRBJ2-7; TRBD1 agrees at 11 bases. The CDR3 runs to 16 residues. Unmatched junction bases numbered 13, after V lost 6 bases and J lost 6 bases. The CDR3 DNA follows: TGTGCCAGCAGCCAAGGGACAGGGGGAGTAATTAGCGAGCAGTACTTC. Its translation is CASSQGTGGVISEQYF.

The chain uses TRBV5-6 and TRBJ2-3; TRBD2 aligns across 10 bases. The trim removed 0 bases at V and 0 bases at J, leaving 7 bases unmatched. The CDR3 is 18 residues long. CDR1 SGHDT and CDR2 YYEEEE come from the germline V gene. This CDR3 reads CASSLAHLAGESTDTQYF. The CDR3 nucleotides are TGTGCCAGCAGCTTGGCCCACCTAGCGGGAGAAAGCACAGATACGCAGTATTTT.

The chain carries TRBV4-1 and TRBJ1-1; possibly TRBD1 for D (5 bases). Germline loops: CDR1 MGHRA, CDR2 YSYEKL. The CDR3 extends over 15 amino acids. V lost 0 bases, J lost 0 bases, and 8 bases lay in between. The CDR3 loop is CASSQETGVNTEAFF. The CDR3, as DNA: TGCGCCAGCAGCCAAGAGACGGGGGTGAACACTGAAGCTTTCTTT.

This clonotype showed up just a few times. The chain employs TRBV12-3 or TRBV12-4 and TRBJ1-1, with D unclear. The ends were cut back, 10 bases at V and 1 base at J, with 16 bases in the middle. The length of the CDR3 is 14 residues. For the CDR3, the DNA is TGTGCCAACACCCTTAAGGGATCGAACACTGAAGCTTTCTTT. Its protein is CANTLKGSNTEAFF.

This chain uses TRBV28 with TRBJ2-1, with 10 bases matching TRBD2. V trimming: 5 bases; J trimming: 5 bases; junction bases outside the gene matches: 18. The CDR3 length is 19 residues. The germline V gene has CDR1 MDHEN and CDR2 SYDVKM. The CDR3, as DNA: TGTGCCAGCAGTGCTAGTCCGGACCTCCTAGCGGGAGCCCACAATGAGCAGTTCTTC. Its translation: CASSASPDLLAGAHNEQFF.

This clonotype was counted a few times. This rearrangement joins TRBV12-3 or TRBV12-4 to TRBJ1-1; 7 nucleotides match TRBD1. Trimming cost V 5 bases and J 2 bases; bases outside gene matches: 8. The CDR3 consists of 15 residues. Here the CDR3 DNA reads TGTGCCAGCAGTGAATCCGGGACAGCAAACACTGAAGCTTTCTTT. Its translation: CASSESGTANTEAFF.

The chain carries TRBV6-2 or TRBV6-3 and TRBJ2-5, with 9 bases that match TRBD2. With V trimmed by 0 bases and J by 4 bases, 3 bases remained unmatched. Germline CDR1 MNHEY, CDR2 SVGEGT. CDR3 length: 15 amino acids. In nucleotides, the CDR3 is TGTGCCAGCAGTTACTCTAGCGGGAGTTCAGAGACCCAGTACTTC. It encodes CASSYSSGSSETQYF.

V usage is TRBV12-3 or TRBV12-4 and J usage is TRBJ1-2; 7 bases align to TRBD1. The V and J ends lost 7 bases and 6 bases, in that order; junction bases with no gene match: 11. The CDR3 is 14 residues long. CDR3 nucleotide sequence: TGTGCCAGCATTTTGACAGGGTCCCCCCATGGCTACACCTTC. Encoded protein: CASILTGSPHGYTF.